This T cell receptor beta chain was sequenced for a study of cytomegalovirus exposure and HLA in healthy donors. Use of 60 Vbeta and 13 Jbeta primers characterized the PCR. The table came from immunoSEQ multiplex PCR; TCRdb's copy has only in-frame clones and leaves some out. The repertoire includes under 200,000 clones, over 75% of them detected once, and under 0.6% sits in the top ten. Trimming shortened V by 0 bases and J by 3 bases, and 12 bases separated the two germline ends. The CDR3 spans 15 residues. The germline V gene encodes CDR1 SGHDN and CDR2 FVKESK. This clone was counted once. The receptor's source is a woman between 45 and 65 years old in good health and CMV-seronegative. Sequencing input: PBMCs. The chain recombines TRBV14 with TRBJ2-7; D call uncertain. The CDR3 spells CASSQDLTTVYEQYF. The CDR3 DNA sequence: TGTGCCAGCAGCCAAGACCTAACGACTGTCTACGAGCAGTACTTC.